This T cell receptor beta chain was observed in a study of cytomegalovirus exposure and HLA in healthy donors. Points on this clone: The antigen is unknown.

V was clipped by 5 bases and J by 4 bases, with 9 bases between them. The length of the CDR3 is 13 residues. Germline assignment: CDR1 SGHAT and CDR2 FQNNGV. Amplification used 60 Vbeta primers and 13 Jbeta primers. Here immunoSEQ multiplex PCR was the method, and the copy in TCRdb shows in-frame clones only, minus some. Among 110,000 to 150,000 clones listed, roughly four fifths were seen once. Regarding the study as a whole: Reports state that TCR beta sequences accurately predicted most subjects' HLA-A and HLA-B alleles. According to reports, the classifier identified cytomegalovirus status with high specificity and sensitivity.

This TCR derives from a man younger than 40 in good health and CMV-seronegative. Specimen: PBMCs. The gene calls are TRBV11-2 and TRBJ2-1, with D unresolved. In DNA, the CDR3 is TGTGCCAGCAGCGCCCAGATTTACAATGAGCAGTTCTTC. Its protein is CASSAQIYNEQFF. Full variable domain (rest looked up from reference TRBV11-2 and TRBJ2-1): EAGVAQSPRYKIIEKRQSVAFWCNPISGHATLYWYQQILGQGPKLLIQFQNNGVVDDSQLPKDRFSAERLKGVDSTLKIQPAKLEDSAVYLCASSAQIYNEQFFGPGTRLTVL.